This TCR beta chain is drawn from a study of cytomegalovirus exposure and HLA in healthy donors. General study points: Follow-up analysis later connected one missense variant in DCLRE1C with trimming of TCR beta V- and J-genes. Reportedly, HLA-A and HLA-B alleles of most subjects were accurately predicted from TCR beta.

13 Jbeta primers and 60 Vbeta primers were used for the PCR. Libraries were prepared by immunoSEQ multiplex PCR; TCRdb keeps only in-frame clonotypes and omits some of them. The repertoire consists of about 130,000 clones, with over 80% occurring once and the leading ten covering roughly 1.2%. Donors had nominal health at sampling but likely had unrecorded immune exposures. Worth noting for this clone: Its antigen is not identified.

The sequencing sample was made of PBMCs. The sequence derives from a boy between 10 and 17 years old in good health and CMV-seronegative.

Here the CDR3 reads CASSLVHSGTGTEQYF. The CDR3 DNA is TGTGCCAGCAGCTTAGTGCACTCCGGGACAGGGACTGAGCAGTACTTC. The chain uses TRBV7-6 and TRBJ2-7; 9 positions agree with TRBD1. The trim removed 1 base at V and 7 bases at J, leaving 11 bases unmatched. Per the germline V gene, CDR1 is SGHVS and CDR2 is FNYEAQ. The CDR3 extends over 16 amino acids.